In its sample, the clone carrying this TCR beta chain was seen many times. No antigen is known for it. The sample is drawn from a study of breast tumors, draining lymph nodes, adjacent tissues. CDR3 length equals 14 residues. With 5 bases clipped from V and 12 bases from J, the junction kept 8 bases outside the gene matches. The V gene's germline CDR1 is DFQATT and CDR2 SNEGSKA (reference sequence). Breast cancer patients provided tissue from their axillary draining lymph nodes. Study-wide points: Tumors had less TCR diversity than lymph nodes, more than nontumor tissue.

TCRdb passed the multiplex PCR reads through MiXCR, listing each CDR3 protein once. The profile shows 100,000 or so distinct CDR3 sequences, 21% of them singletons. This TCR was sampled from a female donor with breast cancer. Some clones in this sample may be carry-over from other donors' samples. The chain uses TRBV20-1 and TRBJ2-1; 15 bases line up with TRBD2. The specimen was axillary lymph node tissue. CDR3 sequence: CSAPRTSGRVGQFF. CDR3 DNA: TGCAGTGCTCCTAGGACTAGCGGGAGGGTTGGGCAGTTCTTC.